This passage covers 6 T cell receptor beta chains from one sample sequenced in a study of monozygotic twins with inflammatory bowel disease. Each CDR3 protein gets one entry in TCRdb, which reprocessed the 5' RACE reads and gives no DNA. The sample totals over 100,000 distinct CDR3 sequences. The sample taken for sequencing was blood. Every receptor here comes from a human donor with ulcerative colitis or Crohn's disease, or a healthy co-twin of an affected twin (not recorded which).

CDR3 loop: CASSFKKRYEQYF. The rearrangement links TRBV7-2 to TRBJ2-7. The CDR3 length is 13 residues. Germline V lookup: CDR1 SGHTA, CDR2 FQGNSA.

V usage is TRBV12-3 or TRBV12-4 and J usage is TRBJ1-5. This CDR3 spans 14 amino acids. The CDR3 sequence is CASSPDPSNQPQHF.

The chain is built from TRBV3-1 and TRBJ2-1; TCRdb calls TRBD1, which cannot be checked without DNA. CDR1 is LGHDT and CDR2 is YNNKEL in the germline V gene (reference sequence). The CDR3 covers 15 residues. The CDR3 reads CASSQDISGGDEQFF.

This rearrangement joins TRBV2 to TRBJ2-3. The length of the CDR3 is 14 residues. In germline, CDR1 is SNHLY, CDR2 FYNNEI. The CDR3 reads CASSERAASDTQYF.

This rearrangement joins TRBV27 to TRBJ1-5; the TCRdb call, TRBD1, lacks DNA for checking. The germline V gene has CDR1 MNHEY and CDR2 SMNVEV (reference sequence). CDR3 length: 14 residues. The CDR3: CASSPRGGSRPQHF.

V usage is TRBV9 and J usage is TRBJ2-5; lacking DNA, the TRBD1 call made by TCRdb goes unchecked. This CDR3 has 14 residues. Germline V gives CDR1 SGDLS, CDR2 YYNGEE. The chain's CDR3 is CASSMTGTQETQYF.